This T cell receptor beta chain came from a study of CD8 T cells in Susac syndrome. RNA was extracted with the RNeasy kit, and a quantity of about 0.45 to 1 ug was reverse transcribed using random hexamers. A single record per CDR3 protein comes from TCRdb applying MiXCR to the immunoSEQ multiplex PCR reads. The table lists over 350,000 distinct CDR3 sequences, around 85% of them singletons. Deletions cut 0 bases from V and 5 bases from J, with 8 bases between. Germline V gene data show CDR1 as SGHNT and CDR2 as YYREEE (reference sequence). This CDR3 comprises 13 residues. The multiple sclerosis controls were treatment-naive patients with relapsing-remitting disease that was stable or active.

V usage is TRBV5-4 and J usage is TRBJ2-5; TRBD2 might be the D (6 bases). Specimen: CD8+ T cells from PBMCs. The sequence was collected from a human donor with multiple sclerosis. CDR3 sequence: CASSLGGGETQYF. CDR3 coding DNA: TGTGCCAGCAGCTTGGGTGGGGGGGAGACCCAGTACTTC.